A single sample gave rise to the 11 T cell receptor beta chains below, sequenced in a study of T-cell reconstitution after alpha-beta-depleted transplantation in children. Preparation of the TCRbeta library used unique molecular identifiers. TCRdb re-derived calls from the PCR reads in MiXCR, one entry per CDR3 protein. The data contain around 960,000 distinct CDR3 sequences, roughly 29% of them singletons. This specimen was PBMCs, mostly from graft donor cells, taken 360 days after TCRalphabeta/CD19-depleted stem cell transplant. The receptors derive from a boy less than two years old who had a stem cell transplant for SCID, so the T cells may come from the graft donor.

This clonotype was found a few times. CDR3 in DNA: TGTGCCAGCTCGCTGGACCAGAGCACCGGGGAGCTGTTTTTT. Translated, it gives CASSLDQSTGELFF. The rearrangement links TRBV18 to TRBJ2-2; D not certain. Trimming removed 6 bases at V and 4 bases at J, with 12 bases between. From germline, CDR1 is KGHSH and CDR2 LQKENI. The CDR3 extends over 14 amino acids.

V usage is TRBV5-1 and J usage is TRBJ2-1, with no clear D. V dropped 4 bases and J dropped 6 bases, with 14 bases sitting between them. Germline V gene sequence: CDR1 SGHRS, CDR2 YFSETQ. This CDR3 region has 14 residues. In DNA, the CDR3 is TGCGCCAGCAGCGGGGTCCCCCTTGGCAATGAGCAGTTCTTC. It encodes CASSGVPLGNEQFF.

The chain links TRBV5-1 to TRBJ2-2; D is uncertain. CDR3 length: 16 amino acids. Germline loops: CDR1 SGHRS, CDR2 YFSETQ. The ends were cut back, 6 bases at V and 1 base at J, with 16 bases in the middle. Written as DNA, the CDR3 is TGCGCCAGCAAAGAGTGGCTCGCCCAGAACACCGGGGAGCTGTTTTTT. Translated, it gives CASKEWLAQNTGELFF. Using reference TRBV5-1 and TRBJ2-2 for the parts outside the CDR3, the full variable domain is KAGVTQTPRYLIKTRGQQVTLSCSPISGHRSVSWYQQTPGQGLQFLFEYFSETQRNKGNFPGRFSGRQFSNSRSEMNVSTLELGDSALYLCASKEWLAQNTGELFFGEGSRLTVL.

There are a few counts of this clonotype. This sequence joins TRBV2 and TRBJ2-7, with a weak D call TRBD2 (6 bases). This CDR3 is built from 15 residues. V dropped 3 bases and J dropped 6 bases, with 18 bases sitting between them. Germline lookup yields CDR1 SNHLY and CDR2 FYNNEI. CDR3 loop: CASSDGGVPALEQYF. The CDR3 nucleotides are TGTGCCAGCAGTGACGGCGGGGTCCCGGCCCTCGAGCAGTACTTC.

As concerns this clonotype: No conserved phenylalanine or tryptophan is present at the end of the CDR3, so a read error is the likely explanation. This rearrangement joins TRBV12-3 or TRBV12-4 to TRBJ2-7; D gene unclear. The CDR3 contains 11 residues. With 2 bases removed from V and 5 bases from J, the gap between germline ends came to 4 bases. Written as DNA, the CDR3 is TGTGCCAGCAGTTTAAAGCACGAGCAGTACTGC. Amino acids: CASSLKHEQYC.

The chain recombines TRBV11-2 with TRBJ2-7; D uncertain. Trimming pared 5 bases from V and 7 bases from J, leaving 15 bases between. This CDR3 spans 13 amino acids. CDR1 and CDR2 (germline): SGHAT, FQNNGV. The CDR3 loop reads CASSPTSPLEQYF. In DNA, the CDR3 is TGTGCCAGCAGCCCCACCTCCCCTTTGGAGCAGTACTTC. Looking up the rest from reference TRBV11-2 and TRBJ2-7 gives the full variable domain: EAGVAQSPRYKIIEKRQSVAFWCNPISGHATLYWYQQILGQGPKLLIQFQNNGVVDDSQLPKDRFSAERLKGVDSTLKIQPAKLEDSAVYLCASSPTSPLEQYFGPGTRLTVT.

The chain has TRBV5-6 and TRBJ2-2, with D perhaps matching TRBD2 (6 bases). Germline V gives CDR1 SGHDT, CDR2 YYEEEE. Trimming left V 0 bases short and J 7 bases short, with 10 bases between. CDR3 length equals 14 residues. The CDR3 region is CASSLARGYGELFF. CDR3 nucleotides: TGTGCCAGCAGCTTGGCCCGGGGGTACGGGGAGCTGTTTTTT.

The table lists this clonotype with a count of one. The V and J genes are TRBV6-1 and TRBJ1-3; 7 bases are a match to TRBD1. Per germline, CDR1 MNHNS and CDR2 SASEGT. The junction had 11 bases not matched to a gene; V was cut back by 8 bases and J by 4 bases. The CDR3 runs 15 residues. CDR3: CASQRGTDRGNTIYF. The CDR3 DNA reads TGTGCCAGCCAACGAGGGACAGACCGGGGAAACACCATATATTTT.

The J gene is TRBJ2-2, the V gene TRBV4-3; D may match TRBD1 or TRBD2 (5 bases each). V was trimmed by 0 bases and J by 3 bases, leaving 20 bases between them. The CDR3 sequence is 19 residues long. Germline values: CDR1 LGHNA, CDR2 YSLEER. This CDR3 reads CASSQDLTYGQGDTGELFF. The CDR3 DNA is TGCGCCAGCAGCCAAGATTTAACGTACGGCCAGGGAGACACCGGGGAGCTGTTTTTT.

The chain joins TRBV5-1 to TRBJ2-5, with D perhaps matching TRBD1 or TRBD2 (5 bases each). Germline CDR1 reads SGHRS; CDR2 reads YFSETQ. Trimming took 3 bases from V and 1 from J, leaving 13 bases between them. The CDR3 contains 15 residues. CDR3 in DNA: TGCGCCAGCAGCTCCACCCCCGGGACCCAAGAGACCCAGTACTTC. It is translated as CASSSTPGTQETQYF.

The sample holds many counts of this clonotype. V gene TRBV15 combines with J gene TRBJ2-7, with 7 bases lining up with TRBD1. Trimming at V came to 5 bases and at J to 4 bases, leaving 2 bases not matched to a gene. The CDR3 is made up of 12 amino acids. In germline, CDR1 is LNHNV, CDR2 YYDKDF (reference sequence). The CDR3 spells CATSLQGYEQYF. CDR3 coding DNA: TGTGCCACCAGCCTACAGGGGTACGAGCAGTACTTC. The variable domain in full, completed from reference TRBV15 and TRBJ2-7, reads DAMVIQNPRYQVTQFGKPVTLSCSQTLNHNVMYWYQQKSSQAPKLLFHYYDKDFNNEADTPDNFQSRRPNTSFCFLDIRSPGLGDTAMYLCATSLQGYEQYFGPGTRLTVT.